The 10 T cell receptor beta chains below were found in one sample sequenced in a study of a mutant IDH1 vaccine in newly diagnosed glioma. Antigens of these TCRs are unknown. The time point is: week 23, last vaccination. Vaccination comprised doses that each held 300 ug of mutant IDH1 20-mer peptide, plus topical imiquimod. Produced via immunoSEQ multiplex PCR; TCRdb's table is partial and in-frame only. This sample carries about 82,000 clones, 70% to 90% of them seen once, and the ten largest clones take about 2.2%. This specimen consisted of PBMCs, obtained from a glioma patient whose treatment included an IDH1 peptide vaccine. All receptors derive from a man in his thirties or forties with glioma. Some clones in this sample may be carry-over from other donors' samples.

V is TRBV5-1 and J is TRBJ2-2, with 7 positions matching TRBD1. Germline trimming cut 3 bases from V and 3 bases from J; bases unmatched to any gene: 5. CDR3 size: 15 residues. Germline values: CDR1 SGHRS, CDR2 YFSETQ. DNA for the CDR3: TGCGCCAGCAGCTCACAGGGGAGAGACACCGGGGAGCTGTTTTTT. Translating gives CASSSQGRDTGELFF.

The gene calls are TRBV28 and TRBJ2-1; 13 positions agree with TRBD2. V lost 1 base to trimming and J lost 7 bases; unmatched junction nucleotides: 10. This CDR3 spans 18 amino acids. Germline-derived CDR1 and CDR2 are MDHEN and SYDVKM. The CDR3 protein is CASSLYGGTSGIDNEQFF. In DNA form, the CDR3 reads TGTGCCAGCAGTTTATATGGGGGGACTAGCGGGATAGATAATGAGCAGTTCTTC.

The V call is TRBV9, the J call TRBJ2-4; tentative D call: TRBD1 (7 bases). V dropped 3 bases and J dropped 0 bases, with 16 bases sitting between them. There are 17 residues in the CDR3. Germline-derived CDR1 and CDR2 are SGDLS and YYNGEE. The CDR3 protein is CASSATGSGVAKNIQYF. As DNA, the CDR3 is TGTGCCAGCAGCGCGACAGGGTCGGGGGTAGCCAAAAACATTCAGTACTTC.

The chain couples TRBV6-5 to TRBJ2-3; tentatively, D is TRBD2 (5 bases). The CDR3 sequence is 16 residues long. V lost 0 bases and J lost 1, with 11 bases in between. Germline CDR1 and CDR2: MNHEY and SVGAGI. CDR3 residues: CASSYSTGERTDTQYF. For the CDR3, the DNA is TGTGCCAGCAGTTACTCGACCGGGGAACGCACAGATACGCAGTATTTT.

This chain joins TRBV7-9 and TRBJ2-2, with a possible D match to TRBD1 (6 bases). The CDR3 has 14 residues. V was trimmed by 5 bases and J by 1 base, leaving 8 bases between them. Looked up from germline, CDR1 is SEHNR and CDR2 is FQNEAQ (reference sequence). The CDR3 loop reads CASSLQGNTGELFF. For the CDR3, the DNA is TGTGCCAGCAGCCTACAGGGGAACACCGGGGAGCTGTTTTTT.

This rearrangement joins TRBV2 to TRBJ2-3; D is possibly TRBD1 (6 bases). Germline CDR1 SNHLY, CDR2 FYNNEI. The CDR3 runs 14 residues. V lost 10 bases, J lost 7 bases, and 21 bases lay in between. CDR3 amino acids: CATQTSKGGNTQYF. CDR3 DNA sequence: TGTGCCACCCAGACTTCCAAAGGGGGTAATACGCAGTATTTT.

This chain connects TRBV27 to TRBJ1-2, with a possible D match to TRBD1 (5 bases). The ends were cut back, 5 bases at V and 3 bases at J, with 10 bases in the middle. The germline CDR1 and CDR2 sequences are MNHEY and SMNVEV (reference sequence). The CDR3 totals 13 residues. As DNA, the CDR3 is TGTGCCAGCAGTCCCCGGGACTACTATGGCTACACCTTC. Translation gives CASSPRDYYGYTF.

V and J are TRBV19 and TRBJ2-3; D may be TRBD1 or TRBD2 (5 bases each). This CDR3 region has 15 residues. The germline gives CDR1 LNHDA, CDR2 SQIVND (reference sequence). Trimming removed 4 bases from V and 5 bases from J, with 16 bases in between. The CDR3 DNA reads TGTGCCAGTAGTAAACCCGGGACGAACAGAGATACGCAGTATTTT. Residues: CASSKPGTNRDTQYF.

The V call is TRBV12-5, the J call TRBJ1-1; 7 positions agree with TRBD1. V trimming: 1 base; J trimming: 1 base; junction bases outside the gene matches: 6. Germline CDR1 reads LGHNT; CDR2 reads FRNRAP. This CDR3 has 16 amino acids. The CDR3 region is CASGLDRTGRNTEAFF. CDR3 in DNA: TGTGCTAGTGGTTTGGACCGGACAGGACGGAACACTGAAGCTTTCTTT.

This rearrangement joins TRBV9 to TRBJ1-2, with 9 bases identical to TRBD1. The J segment lost 1 base and the V segment lost 2 bases, leaving 3 bases of the junction unmatched. CDR3 length equals 15 residues. Germline V gene sequence: CDR1 SGDLS, CDR2 YYNGEE. The DNA of the CDR3 is TGTGCCAGCAGCGTGACAGGGGGGAATAACTATGGCTACACCTTC. Amino acids: CASSVTGGNNYGYTF.